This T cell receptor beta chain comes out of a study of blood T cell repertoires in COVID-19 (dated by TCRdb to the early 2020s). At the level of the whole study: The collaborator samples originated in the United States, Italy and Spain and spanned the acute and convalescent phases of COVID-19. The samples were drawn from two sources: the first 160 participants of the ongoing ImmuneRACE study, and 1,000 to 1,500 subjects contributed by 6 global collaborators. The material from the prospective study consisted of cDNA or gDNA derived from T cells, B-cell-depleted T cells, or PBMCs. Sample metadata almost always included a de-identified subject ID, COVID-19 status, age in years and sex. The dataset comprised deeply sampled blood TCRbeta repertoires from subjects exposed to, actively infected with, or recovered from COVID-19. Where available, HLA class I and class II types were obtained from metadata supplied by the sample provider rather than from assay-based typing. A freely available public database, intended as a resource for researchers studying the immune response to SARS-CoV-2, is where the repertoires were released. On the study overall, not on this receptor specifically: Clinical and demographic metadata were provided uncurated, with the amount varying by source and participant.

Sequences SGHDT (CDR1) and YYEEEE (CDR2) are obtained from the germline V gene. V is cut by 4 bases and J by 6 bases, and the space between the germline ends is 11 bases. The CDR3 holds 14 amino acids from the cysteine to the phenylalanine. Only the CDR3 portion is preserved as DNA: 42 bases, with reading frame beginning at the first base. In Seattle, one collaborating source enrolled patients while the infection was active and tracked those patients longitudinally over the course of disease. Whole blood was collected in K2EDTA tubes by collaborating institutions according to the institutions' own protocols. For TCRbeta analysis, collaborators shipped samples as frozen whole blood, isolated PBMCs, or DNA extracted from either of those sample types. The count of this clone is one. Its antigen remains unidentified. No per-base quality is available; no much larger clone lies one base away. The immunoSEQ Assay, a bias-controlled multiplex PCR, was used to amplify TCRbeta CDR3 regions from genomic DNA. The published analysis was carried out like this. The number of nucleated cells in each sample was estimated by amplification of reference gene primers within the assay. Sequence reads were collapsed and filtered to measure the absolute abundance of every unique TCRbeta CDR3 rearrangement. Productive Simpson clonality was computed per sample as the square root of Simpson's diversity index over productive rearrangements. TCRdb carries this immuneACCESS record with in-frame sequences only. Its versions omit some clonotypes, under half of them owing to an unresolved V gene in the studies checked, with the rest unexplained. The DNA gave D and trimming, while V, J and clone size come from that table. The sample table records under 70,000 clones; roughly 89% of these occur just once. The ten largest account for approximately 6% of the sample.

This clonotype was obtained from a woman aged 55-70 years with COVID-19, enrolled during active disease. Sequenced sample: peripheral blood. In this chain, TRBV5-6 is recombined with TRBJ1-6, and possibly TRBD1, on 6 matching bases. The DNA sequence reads TGTGCCAGCAGCCTGATCAGGGGTAATTCACCCCTCCACTTT. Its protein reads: CASSLIRGNSPLHF.